This passage covers 31 T cell receptor beta chains from one sample sequenced in a study of beta chain features in type 1 diabetes. Study outcomes and limitations: Across all four CD4+ subsets, people with type 1 diabetes showed modestly shorter TCRB CDR3s.

The entirety of the isolated RNA underwent reverse transcription, so expressed TCRB transcripts were sequenced. This table comes from immunoSEQ multiplex PCR, and its TCRdb copy is limited to in-frame clones, with some not included. The profile shows 680,000 or so clones, 10% to 15% of them singletons. The antigens for these receptors are not known. Sequencing was performed on naive CD4+ T cells from blood. Receptor source: a man between 18 and 29 years old with type 1 diabetes.

The table lists this clone with a few counts. CDR3 amino acids: CASSPLASWTGELFF. The CDR3 DNA reads TGTGCCAGCAGCCCACTAGCGAGTTGGACCGGGGAGCTGTTTTTT. The chain uses TRBV2 and TRBJ2-2; 7 nucleotides match TRBD2. Germline CDR1 and CDR2: SNHLY and FYNNEI. This CDR3 has 15 amino acids. V shed 6 bases, J shed 5 bases, and the junction held 9 bases outside the gene matches. Supplemented by reference TRBV2 and TRBJ2-2, the full variable domain reads EPEVTQTPSHQVTQMGQEVILRCVPISNHLYFYWYRQILGQKVEFLVSFYNNEISEKSEIFDDQFSVERPDGSNFTLKIRSTKLEDSAMYFCASSPLASWTGELFFGEGSRLTVL.

This clone has ten or more counts. The chain uses TRBV15 and TRBJ2-2, with D unclear. This CDR3 has 13 residues. V lost 0 bases to trimming and J lost 6 bases, with 5 bases between them. Germline V gene lookup returns CDR1 LNHNV and CDR2 YYDKDF (reference sequence). In DNA, the CDR3 is TGTGCCACCAGCAGAGATATAGCCGGGGAGCTGTTTTTT. This sequence encodes CATSRDIAGELFF.

The chain couples TRBV20-1 to TRBJ1-1, with D uncertain. The germline V gene encodes CDR1 DFQATT and CDR2 SNEGSKA (reference sequence). The CDR3 contains 11 residues. Trimming took 1 base from V and 8 from J, leaving 8 bases between them. The CDR3 loop reads CSARGPREAFF. The CDR3 region has the DNA TGCAGTGCTAGAGGCCCCCGCGAAGCTTTCTTT.

The chain employs TRBV5-1 and TRBJ2-3; no clear D gene. The V gene's germline CDR1 is SGHRS and CDR2 YFSETQ. The CDR3 consists of 13 residues. V was trimmed by 3 bases and J by 2 bases, leaving 7 bases between them. CDR3 sequence (DNA): TGCGCCAGCAGCTCAAGTCCCACAGATACGCAGTATTTT. Protein sequence: CASSSSPTDTQYF.

The J gene is TRBJ1-2, the V gene TRBV19, with D tentatively TRBD1 (6 bases). The CDR3 is 14 residues long. Trimming stripped 4 bases from V and 2 bases from J, with 11 bases between. Germline lookup yields CDR1 LNHDA and CDR2 SQIVND (reference sequence). CDR3 region: CASSTFGQNYGYTF. The CDR3 DNA reads as TGTGCCAGTAGTACCTTCGGACAGAACTATGGCTACACCTTC.

The chain joins TRBV27 to TRBJ1-6; 9 bases are a match to TRBD1. The CDR3 has 16 amino acids. The junction had 13 bases not matched to a gene; V was cut back by 5 bases and J by 11 bases. The germline V gene has CDR1 MNHEY and CDR2 SMNVEV (reference sequence). The CDR3 region is CASSRNFGQGSAPLHF. The CDR3 nucleotides are TGTGCCAGCAGTCGAAACTTCGGACAGGGGAGTGCACCCCTCCACTTT.

This chain connects TRBV10-1 to TRBJ1-1, with a possible D match to TRBD1 (6 bases). The ends were cut back, 0 bases at V and 3 bases at J, with 8 bases in the middle. CDR3 length equals 14 residues. The germline gives CDR1 WNHNN, CDR2 SYGVQD (reference sequence). Written as DNA, the CDR3 is TGCGCCAGCAGTGAGTCTGGGGGCTACACTGAAGCTTTCTTT. Amino acids: CASSESGGYTEAFF.

This clone occurred a few times. The rearrangement uses TRBV6-4 and TRBJ2-1, with a tentative D call TRBD2 (6 bases). The CDR3 length is 15 residues. V was pared by 6 bases and J by 5 bases, with 17 bases between. CDR1 is MRHNA, CDR2 SNTAGT, per germline. The CDR3 DNA sequence: TGTGCCAGCAGCCATTCTAGCGCGGCTAACAATGAGCAGTTCTTC. This codes for CASSHSSAANNEQFF.

This clone has more than one count but fewer than ten. Other DNA variants within this sample encode the same CDR3. The chain is built from TRBV30 and TRBJ1-1; D possibly corresponds to TRBD1 (5 bases). This CDR3 has 13 amino acids. CDR1 and CDR2 (germline): GTSNPN, SVGIG (reference sequence). V lost 0 bases and J lost 5, with 10 bases in between. The CDR3 sequence: CAWSVQEGTEAFF. The CDR3 DNA reads as TGTGCCTGGAGTGTACAGGAGGGGACTGAAGCTTTCTTT.

This clone was detected only a few times. Here the CDR3 DNA reads TGTGCCAGCAGCTTAGTGGGACTAGCGCCGCAAGAGACCCAGTACTTC. Its translation is CASSLVGLAPQETQYF. The rearrangement joins TRBV7-2 to TRBJ2-5; 10 bases agree with TRBD2. In germline, CDR1 is SGHTA, CDR2 FQGNSA. The CDR3 length is 16 residues. The junction had 4 bases not matched to a gene; V was cut back by 1 base and J by 2 bases.

This clone was seen a handful of times. Other nucleotide sequences in the sample specify the same CDR3. V usage is TRBV9 and J usage is TRBJ1-1; TRBD1 agrees at 7 bases. The CDR3 has 14 amino acids. Trimming at V came to 3 bases and at J to 0 bases, leaving 2 bases not matched to a gene. The germline gives CDR1 SGDLS, CDR2 YYNGEE. The DNA of the CDR3 is TGTGCCAGCAGCGCGGGACAGCTGAACACTGAAGCTTTCTTT. This codes for CASSAGQLNTEAFF.

The V call is TRBV6-6, the J call TRBJ1-6; D is undetermined. The V end lost 7 bases, the J end lost 3 bases, and 10 bases lay between the germline ends. This CDR3 comprises 14 residues. The germline V gene has CDR1 MNHNY and CDR2 SVGAGI (reference sequence). The CDR3 is CASIQTSYNSPLHF. CDR3 DNA sequence: TGTGCCAGCATCCAGACAAGCTATAATTCACCCCTCCACTTT.

This clone was observed a handful of times. At the DNA level, this CDR3 is encoded by other sequences in the same sample as well. This chain links TRBV2 with TRBJ1-5, with TRBD1 matching 8 bases. The V gene's germline CDR1 is SNHLY and CDR2 FYNNEI. The ends lost 6 bases at V and 4 bases at J; junction bases unmatched: 2. The CDR3 is 13 residues long. For the CDR3, the DNA is TGTGCCAGCAGAGACAGGGGAAATCAGCCCCAGCATTTT. This codes for CASRDRGNQPQHF.

This clone was picked up a small number of times. Distinct nucleotide sequences in the sample also encode this CDR3. The rearrangement uses TRBV30 and TRBJ2-5; no clear D. This CDR3 contains 12 residues. Trimming removed 0 bases from V and 3 bases from J, with 5 bases in between. The germline gives CDR1 GTSNPN, CDR2 SVGIG (reference sequence). CDR3 nucleotides: TGTGCCTGGAGTGTTAGTGAAGAGACCCAGTACTTC. It translates to CAWSVSEETQYF.

The chain is built from TRBV5-6 and TRBJ2-3, with TRBD1 matching over 7 bases. This CDR3 comprises 16 residues. Trimming removed 1 base from V and 0 bases from J; junction bases left unmatched: 5. Germline-derived CDR1 and CDR2 are SGHDT and YYEEEE. Here the CDR3 DNA reads TGTGCCAGCAGCTTGAAGGGACAGTTTAGCACAGATACGCAGTATTTT. It encodes CASSLKGQFSTDTQYF.

The chain has TRBV6-1 and TRBJ1-1; D is perhaps TRBD1 (6 bases). V gave up 1 base and J gave up 5 bases, with 11 bases separating them. Germline V gives CDR1 MNHNS, CDR2 SASEGT. This CDR3 comprises 14 residues. This CDR3 is CASSEDYRETEAFF. The CDR3 DNA follows: TGTGCCAGCAGTGAAGACTACAGGGAAACTGAAGCTTTCTTT.

CDR3 residues: CAWSENGPNEKLFF. DNA of the CDR3: TGTGCCTGGAGCGAAAACGGACCGAATGAAAAACTGTTTTTT. The chain carries TRBV30 and TRBJ1-4; D is unclear. V lost 3 bases and J lost 5, with 13 bases in between. This CDR3 region has 14 residues. Germline values: CDR1 GTSNPN, CDR2 SVGIG (reference sequence). The full variable domain, completed using reference TRBV30 and TRBJ1-4, is SQTIHQWPATLVQPVGSPLSLECTVEGTSNPNLYWYRQAAGRGLQLLFYSVGIGQISSEVPQNLSASRPQDRQFILSSKKLLLSDSGFYLCAWSENGPNEKLFFGSGTQLSVL.

The chain is built from TRBV28 and TRBJ2-7, with a weak D call TRBD2 (5 bases). CDR3 length: 8 amino acids. The V gene's germline CDR1 is MDHEN and CDR2 SYDVKM. Trimming took 9 bases from V and 12 from J, leaving 9 bases between them. In nucleotides, the CDR3 is TGTGCCAGGGGAGACCGGTACTTC. Encoded protein: CARGDRYF.

This clone was seen a handful of times. The chain links TRBV5-6 to TRBJ2-3, with 8 bases that match TRBD2. CDR3 size: 15 residues. Germline lookup yields CDR1 SGHDT and CDR2 YYEEEE. The J segment lost 1 base and the V segment lost 4 bases, leaving 5 bases of the junction unmatched. CDR3 loop: CASSVGLVGTDTQYF. Written as DNA, the CDR3 is TGTGCCAGCAGCGTGGGACTAGTGGGCACAGATACGCAGTATTTT. Supplemented by reference TRBV5-6 and TRBJ2-3, the full variable domain reads DAGVTQSPTHLIKTRGQQVTLRCSPKSGHDTVSWYQQALGQGPQFIFQYYEEEERQRGNFPDRFSGHQFPNYSSELNVNALLLGDSALYLCASSVGLVGTDTQYFGPGTRLTVL.

DNA of the CDR3: TGTGCCAGCAGTCAGACAGGGGCCGGGGAGCTGTTTTTT. Residues: CASSQTGAGELFF. The V and J genes are TRBV28 and TRBJ2-2; 8 nucleotides match TRBD1. The V and J ends lost 5 bases and 6 bases, in that order; junction bases with no gene match: 2. From germline, CDR1 is MDHEN and CDR2 SYDVKM. This CDR3 is 13 amino acids long. The full variable domain, completed using reference TRBV28 and TRBJ2-2, is DVKVTQSSRYLVKRTGEKVFLECVQDMDHENMFWYRQDPGLGLRLIYFSYDVKMKEKGDIPEGYSVSREKKERFSLILESASTNQTSMYLCASSQTGAGELFFGEGSRLTVL.

This clone has only a few counts. This rearrangement joins TRBV6-1 to TRBJ2-7, with D unresolved. Germline lookup yields CDR1 MNHNS and CDR2 SASEGT. The CDR3 is 15 amino acids. With 0 bases removed from V and 0 bases from J, the gap between germline ends came to 9 bases. CDR3 DNA sequence: TGTGCCAGCAGTGAAGCATCTGTGAGCTCCTACGAGCAGTACTTC. This translates into CASSEASVSSYEQYF.

Only a few counts were recorded for this clone. J is TRBJ1-1 and V is TRBV15, with unresolved D. The CDR3 runs to 11 residues. The V end lost 3 bases, the J end lost 4 bases, and 3 bases lay between the germline ends. Per the germline V gene, CDR1 is LNHNV and CDR2 is YYDKDF (reference sequence). The CDR3 DNA reads as TGTGCCACCAGCAGGAGCACTGAAGCTTTCTTT. Translating it yields CATSRSTEAFF.

The V gene is TRBV28, the J gene TRBJ1-3; a weak D match, TRBD1 (5 bases). Trimming took 2 bases from V and 0 from J, leaving 8 bases between them. The germline CDR1 and CDR2 sequences are MDHEN and SYDVKM. The CDR3 spans 15 residues. In nucleotides, the CDR3 is TGTGCCAGCAGTTTACCAGGGAGCTCTGGAAACACCATATATTTT. Amino acids: CASSLPGSSGNTIYF.

This chain uses TRBV29-1 with TRBJ2-5, with D perhaps matching TRBD2 (6 bases). Germline V gene sequence: CDR1 SQVTM, CDR2 ANQGSEA. The CDR3 consists of 12 residues. Trimming pared 4 bases from V and 5 bases from J, leaving 11 bases between. DNA of the CDR3: TGCAGCGTTGTCGGTGGAGGGGAGACCCAGTACTTC. Amino acids: CSVVGGGETQYF.

This clone has more than one count but fewer than ten. V is TRBV18 and J is TRBJ1-5; weak D call: TRBD1 (5 bases). The CDR3 extends over 15 amino acids. The V end lost 3 bases, the J end lost 5 bases, and 14 bases lay between the germline ends. Germline V gene sequence: CDR1 KGHSH, CDR2 LQKENI. Here the CDR3 DNA reads TGTGCCAGCTCACCCTCGACGGGGACGGATCAGCCCCAGCATTTT. It is translated as CASSPSTGTDQPQHF.

The CDR3 loop reads CASSLMVPDQPQHF. CDR3 nucleotide sequence: TGTGCCAGCAGTCTTATGGTCCCCGATCAGCCCCAGCATTTT. The rearrangement links TRBV28 to TRBJ1-5; D is unclear. This CDR3 has 14 amino acids. The V end lost 5 bases, the J end lost 5 bases, and 13 bases lay between the germline ends. Germline V gene data show CDR1 as MDHEN and CDR2 as SYDVKM.

This clone showed up just a few times. The V gene is TRBV5-1, the J gene TRBJ1-1; the D is unclear. V was shortened by 4 bases and J by 3 bases, with 10 bases between the two germline ends. Germline-derived CDR1 and CDR2 are SGHRS and YFSETQ. The CDR3 spans 13 residues. CDR3 residues: CASSPLDDTEAFF. The CDR3 nucleotides are TGCGCCAGCAGCCCCTTAGACGACACTGAAGCTTTCTTT. Based on the CDR3 plus reference TRBV5-1 and TRBJ1-1, the full variable domain is KAGVTQTPRYLIKTRGQQVTLSCSPISGHRSVSWYQQTPGQGLQFLFEYFSETQRNKGNFPGRFSGRQFSNSRSEMNVSTLELGDSALYLCASSPLDDTEAFFGQGTRLTVV.

As for this clone: The sample carries other DNA sequences with the same CDR3. The chain links TRBV18 to TRBJ1-1; D not certain. Germline V gene data show CDR1 as KGHSH and CDR2 as LQKENI. There are 13 residues in the CDR3. Deletions cut 3 bases from V and 0 bases from J, with 5 bases between. CDR3 amino acids: CASSPGMNTEAFF. Written as DNA, the CDR3 is TGTGCCAGCTCACCTGGGATGAACACTGAAGCTTTCTTT.

V is TRBV10-3 and J is TRBJ1-5; weak D call: TRBD1 (5 bases). The CDR3 has 15 amino acids. Germline lookup yields CDR1 ENHRY and CDR2 SYGVKD. V lost 4 bases, J lost 4 bases, and 14 bases lay in between. The CDR3 region has the DNA TGTGCCATCAGTGCCCAATTCGGGGGGAATCAGCCCCAGCATTTT. Amino acids: CAISAQFGGNQPQHF.

This chain connects TRBV6-1 to TRBJ1-2; D gene unclear. The CDR3 totals 13 residues. V lost 7 bases and J lost 4, with 13 bases in between. Germline CDR1 reads MNHNS; CDR2 reads SASEGT. Here the CDR3 reads CASIRVGSYGYTF. The CDR3, as DNA: TGTGCCAGCATAAGAGTAGGGTCCTATGGCTACACCTTC.

The chain links TRBV30 to TRBJ1-1; perhaps TRBD1 as D (6 bases). Deletions cut 4 bases from V and 10 bases from J, with 16 bases between. Germline-derived CDR1 and CDR2 are GTSNPN and SVGIG (reference sequence). This CDR3 comprises 12 residues. The CDR3 sequence is CAWTTRGSRAFF. The DNA for the CDR3 is TGTGCCTGGACGACGAGGGGGTCTCGAGCTTTCTTT.